The entry below describes one T cell receptor beta chain. This clone was seen a handful of times. No antigen is known for it. No much larger clone exists at a distance of one base, and base qualities are not known. This entry belongs to a study of blood T cell repertoires in COVID-19 (TCRdb year 2020). Background on the whole study: Collaborator samples came from the United States, Italy and Spain and covered acute and convalescent phases of COVID-19. The material from the prospective study consisted of cDNA or gDNA derived from T cells, B-cell-depleted T cells, or PBMCs. Subjects who had been exposed to COVID-19, were actively infected with it, or had recovered from it provided the deeply sampled blood TCRbeta repertoires that made up the dataset. The repertoires were released in a freely available public database meant as a resource for research on the immune response to SARS-CoV-2. Samples came from the ongoing ImmuneRACE study (first 160 participants) plus 1,254 subjects from 6 global collaborators. The sample metadata nearly always contained a de-identified subject ID, COVID-19 status, age in years and sex. HLA class I and class II types, where available, came from metadata supplied by the sample provider rather than from assay-based typing.

Collaborating institutions collected whole blood in K2EDTA tubes following their own protocols. For TCRbeta analysis, collaborator samples were shipped as frozen whole blood, as isolated PBMCs, or as DNA extracted from either sample type. The immunoSEQ Assay, a bias-controlled multiplex PCR, was used to amplify TCRbeta CDR3 regions from genomic DNA. The original methods were these. The number of nucleated cells in each sample was estimated by amplification of reference gene primers within the assay. To quantify the absolute abundance of each unique TCRbeta CDR3 rearrangement, sequence reads were collapsed and filtered. For each sample, productive Simpson clonality was calculated as the square root of Simpson's diversity index over productive rearrangements. The clones in this table, taken by TCRdb from immuneACCESS, are in-frame only. Not every clone is retained; where verified, under half of the shortfall comes from an unresolved V gene, and the cause of the rest is unknown. V, J and clone size derive from that table, while D and trimming were established from the DNA sequence. The sample profile shows about 220,000 clones; approximately 79% of them were found once. Roughly 4.9% of the sample is in the top ten clones.

Taken from cysteine to phenylalanine, the CDR3 has 14 residues. Of all the DNA, just the CDR3 is kept, 42 bases in frame from base 1. The V end gives up 5 bases and the J end 8 bases, leaving 9 bases in the junction not matched to a gene. CDR1 PRHDT and CDR2 FYEKMQ are derived from the germline V gene (reference sequence). Results and caveats for the whole study, not just this receptor: The quantity of clinical and demographic metadata differed by source and by participant and was supplied without curation.

Sequencing used peripheral blood. The clonotype was recovered from a human donor in a cohort sampled during active COVID-19. The chain was built from TRBV13 and TRBJ2-1; 7 central nucleotides agree with TRBD2. The CDR3 reads as follows: CASSPYAGAHEQFF. The DNA is as follows: TGTGCCAGCAGCCCCTACGCGGGAGCGCATGAGCAGTTCTTC.